The 22 T cell receptor delta chains below come from one sample, sequenced in a study of gamma-delta chains in newborns, infants, children. TCRdb reprocessed the reads using CATT. This sample has 3,000 to 5,000 delta-chain clones, with around 43% found just once. Sequences were derived from blood, sampled at week 6. The source is a child who was a newborn, infant or young child, either healthy, febrile or measles-vaccinated (not recorded which).

The genes are TRDV1 and TRDJ1; D remains unclear. This CDR3 spans 13 amino acids. Germline V gene data show CDR1 as TSWWSYY and CDR2 as QGS. The V and J ends lost 2 bases and 6 bases respectively, with 10 bases between them. The CDR3 DNA is TGTGCTCTTGGGGAATTTCATAAGAATAAACTCATCTTT. Translation: CALGEFHKNKLIF.

Turning to this clone: The same CDR3 can be traced to other DNA sequences in this sample. The chain recombines TRDV1 with TRDJ1; tentative D call: TRDD3 (5 bases). The CDR3 covers 21 residues. Looked up from germline, CDR1 is TSWWSYY and CDR2 is QGS. The V and J ends lost 0 bases and 0 bases respectively, with 26 bases between them. CDR3 bases: TGTGCTCTTGGGGAACTGTTCTCATACCGGTCTCCTGGGACGTACACCGATAAACTCATCTTT. Protein product: CALGELFSYRSPGTYTDKLIF.

Concerning this clone: A much larger clone sits a single nucleotide away, making a read error possible. V is TRAV29/DV5 and J is TRDJ2; TRDD3 is a possible D gene (6 bases). CDR3 length equals 18 residues. The V gene lost 0 bases and the J gene lost 0 bases, with 18 bases spanning the gap. Germline values: CDR1 NSMFDY, CDR2 ISSIKDK. CDR3 nucleotides: TGTGCAGCAAGCGAAGAGAAAAGCTGGGGTGCTTTGACAGCACAACTCTTCTTT. Translation gives CAASEEKSWGALTAQLFF.

The chain recombines TRDV1 with TRDJ1, with D tentatively TRDD3 (6 bases). Trimming pared 1 base from V and 0 bases from J, leaving 33 bases between. Germline V gene data show CDR1 as TSWWSYY and CDR2 as QGS. The CDR3 totals 23 residues. Here the CDR3 DNA reads TGTGCTCTTGGGGAACCTTCCGAGCGTATCCGGTTAGGGGGGAACTCGTACACCGATAAACTCATCTTT. Translating gives CALGEPSERIRLGGNSYTDKLIF.

The chain combines TRDV1 with TRDJ1, with a possible D match to TRDD3 (9 bases). Trimming left V 3 bases short and J 1 base short, with 39 bases between. CDR1 is TSWWSYY, CDR2 QGS, per germline. The CDR3 sequence is 24 residues long. The CDR3 region is CALGDSHPSSYLGDSKYPTDKLIF. For the CDR3, the DNA is TGTGCTCTTGGGGACTCCCACCCTTCTTCCTACCTGGGGGATTCAAAGTACCCCACCGATAAACTCATCTTT.

About this clone itself: The germline gene is not matched at one end of the junction; a read error may be the cause. The J gene is TRDJ1, the V gene TRDV1; 8 bases fit TRDD2. The CDR3 has 18 residues. From germline, CDR1 is TSWWSYY and CDR2 QGS. The CDR3 protein is CAPGELFLPGWYTDKLIF. The CDR3 DNA sequence: TGTGCTCCTGGGGAACTCTTCCTACCCGGGTGGTACACCGATAAACTCATCTTT.

Regarding this clone: With a much larger clone just one base away, this may be a read error. At the DNA level, this CDR3 is encoded by other sequences in the same sample as well. This sequence joins TRDV2 and TRDJ1, with 11 nucleotides matching TRDD3. CDR3 size: 16 residues. J lost 3 bases, V lost 3 bases, and 8 bases had no gene match. Germline V gives CDR1 GEAIGNYY, CDR2 EKD. CDR3 nucleotide sequence: TGTGCCTGTGACTCCCTGGGGGATACTAGGGCCGATAAACTCATCTTT. Its protein is CACDSLGDTRADKLIF.

This clone is labeled medium-sized. The gene calls are TRDV2 and TRDJ1; a possible D gene is TRDD3 (5 bases). The CDR3 consists of 16 residues. The V end lost 0 bases, the J end lost 2 bases, and 15 bases lay between the germline ends. Per the germline V gene, CDR1 is GEAIGNYY and CDR2 is EKD. The chain's CDR3 is CACDTVGTRGTDKLIF. The CDR3 nucleotides read TGTGCCTGTGACACCGTCGGGACCAGGGGGACCGATAAACTCATCTTT.

Relative to its sample, this clone is large. The chain carries TRDV2 and TRDJ1; TRDD3 matches at 7 bases. Germline CDR1 and CDR2: GEAIGNYY and EKD. Trimming at V came to 3 bases and at J to 2 bases, leaving 8 bases not matched to a gene. The CDR3 is 15 residues long. CDR3 in DNA: TGTGCCTGTGACCTTAATGGGGATAGTACCGATAAACTCATCTTT. Residues: CACDLNGDSTDKLIF.

About this clone: Other DNA sequences in this specimen translate into the identical CDR3. The genes are TRAV29/DV5 and TRDJ1; 12 bases match TRDD3. The V gene end was trimmed by 2 bases and the J gene end by 0 bases; junction bases not matched to a gene: 23. Germline V gene data show CDR1 as NSMFDY and CDR2 as ISSIKDK. The CDR3 is 22 residues long. CDR3 region: CAASEQNGAFLLGDTHTDKLIF. CDR3 nucleotides: TGTGCAGCAAGTGAGCAAAACGGAGCATTTCTACTGGGGGATACCCACACCGATAAACTCATCTTT. Full variable domain (rest looked up from reference TRAV29/DV5 and TRDJ1): DQQVKQNSPSLSVQEGRISILNCDYTNSMFDYFLWYKKYPAEGPTFLISISSIKDKNEDGRFTVFLNKSAKHLSLHIVPSQPGDSAVYFCAASEQNGAFLLGDTHTDKLIFGKGTRVTVEP.

As concerns this clone: One base separates it from a far larger clone, so it is likely a read error. The sample carries other DNA sequences with the same CDR3. This chain connects TRDV1 to TRDJ1, with D possibly TRDD3 on 5 matching bases. V lost 2 bases and J lost 3, with 16 bases in between. Germline CDR1 is TSWWSYY and CDR2 is QGS. CDR3 size: 16 residues. CDR3 sequence reads: CALGEKPTGGSDKLIF. The DNA for the CDR3 is TGTGCTCTTGGGGAAAAGCCCACAGGGGGGTCCGATAAACTCATCTTT.

Concerning this clone itself: Given a far larger clone just one base away, this is likely a sequencing read error. This chain connects TRDV2 to TRDJ2; tentatively, D is TRDD3 (6 bases). The CDR3 runs 13 residues. V dropped 3 bases and J dropped 4 bases, with 8 bases sitting between them. Germline lookup yields CDR1 GEAIGNYY and CDR2 EKD. The CDR3 loop is CACDAWGTAQLFF. DNA for the CDR3: TGTGCCTGTGACGCCTGGGGGACAGCACAACTCTTCTTT.

This clone was counted a few times. J is TRDJ1 and V is TRDV3; TRDD3 agrees at 12 bases. The CDR3 consists of 22 residues. Germline values: CDR1 TVYSNPD, CDR2 GDNSRS (reference sequence). J gave up 0 bases and V 2 bases, and 25 bases lay outside the gene matches. The CDR3 DNA follows: TGTGCCTTTTCAAGTCAGGGATCTACTGGGGGATACCCTCTATATTACACCGATAAACTCATCTTT. As protein: CAFSSQGSTGGYPLYYTDKLIF.

The chain employs TRDV2 and TRDJ3; 8 bases map to TRDD3. This CDR3 region has 19 residues. Per the germline V gene, CDR1 is GEAIGNYY and CDR2 is EKD. V gave up 3 bases and J gave up 0 bases; unmatched junction bases: 9. The chain's CDR3 is CACDGGDTTISWDTRQMFF. The CDR3 DNA follows: TGTGCCTGTGACGGAGGGGATACAACCATCTCCTGGGACACCCGACAGATGTTTTTC.

With regard to this clone: Its ends do not fully match the called genes, so a read error is possible. The genes are TRDV2 and TRDJ1, with 8 positions matching TRDD3. The CDR3 has 18 residues. The germline CDR1 and CDR2 sequences are GEAIGNYY and EKD. This chain's CDR3 is CARDSIRTLGEYTDKLIF. The CDR3 nucleotides read TGTGCCCGTGACTCCATTAGGACCCTGGGGGAGTACACCGATAAACTCATCTTT.

This clone has only a few counts. This sequence joins TRDV2 and TRDJ1; 8 bases fit TRDD3. The CDR3 contains 18 residues. Germline CDR1 GEAIGNYY, CDR2 EKD. The V gene end was trimmed by 0 bases and the J gene end by 0 bases; junction bases not matched to a gene: 11. CDR3 in DNA: TGTGCCTGTGACACCTGTACTGGGGGTCCCTTTTACACCGATAAACTCATCTTT. This sequence encodes CACDTCTGGPFYTDKLIF.

This clone showed up just a few times. The V and J genes are TRDV1 and TRDJ1; 8 nucleotides match TRDD3. The CDR3 is made up of 20 amino acids. The junction had 19 bases not matched to a gene; V was cut back by 4 bases and J by 0 bases. Germline CDR1 reads TSWWSYY; CDR2 reads QGS. The CDR3 region has the DNA TGTGCTCTTGGGGGTTGGGGATACATTTCCTGGGCCGTGTACACCGATAAACTCATCTTT. This codes for CALGGWGYISWAVYTDKLIF.

With respect to this clone: A much more abundant neighbour one base away suggests this may be a read error. The rearrangement uses TRDV2 and TRDJ3; 9 nucleotides agree with TRDD3. CDR3 length: 18 residues. Germline V gene sequence: CDR1 GEAIGNYY, CDR2 EKD. The CDR3 loop is CACDTGGYSSWDTRRMFF. CDR3 coding DNA: TGTGCCTGTGACACCGGGGGATACAGCTCCTGGGACACCCGACGGATGTTTTTC.

This rearrangement joins TRDV1 to TRDJ3; D call uncertain. The CDR3 sequence is 21 residues long. Trimming stripped 0 bases from V and 2 bases from J, with 20 bases between. In germline, CDR1 is TSWWSYY, CDR2 QGS. CDR3 nucleotides: TGTGCTCTTGGGGAACTTAGGGCTCAAGCCCGGGGTCCCTGGGACACCCGACAGATGTTTTTC. This sequence encodes CALGELRAQARGPWDTRQMFF.

With respect to this clone: A read error is possible here, since a much larger clone lies one base away. V usage is TRDV3 and J usage is TRDJ1; 10 bases agree with TRDD3. The CDR3 has 19 amino acids. Germline CDR1 reads TVYSNPD; CDR2 reads GDNSRS (reference sequence). The CDR3 region is CAFFSRGGGYLGDTDKLTF. The CDR3 nucleotides read TGTGCCTTTTTCTCCCGGGGTGGGGGATACTTGGGAGACACCGATAAACTCACCTTT.

A note on this clone: A much larger clone differs by one base, so this may be a read error. Other DNA sequences from this sample encode an identical CDR3 as well. The chain has TRAV29/DV5 and TRDJ1; no firm D call. Per the germline V gene, CDR1 is NSMFDY and CDR2 is ISSIKDK. This CDR3 has 19 residues. V shed 1 base and J shed 0 bases, with 25 bases lying between them. The CDR3 protein is CAASLTPPWAHSYTDKLIF. CDR3 DNA: TGTGCAGCAAGCTTGACCCCACCGTGGGCCCATAGCTACACCGATAAACTCATCTTT.

This sequence joins TRDV3 and TRDJ1; 8 bases match TRDD3. This CDR3 region has 16 residues. In germline, CDR1 is TVYSNPD, CDR2 GDNSRS (reference sequence). Germline trimming cut 5 bases from V and 0 bases from J; bases unmatched to any gene: 14. CDR3: CAEAQELGAHTDKLIF. In DNA form, the CDR3 reads TGTGCCGAGGCCCAGGAACTGGGGGCCCACACCGATAAACTCATCTTT.